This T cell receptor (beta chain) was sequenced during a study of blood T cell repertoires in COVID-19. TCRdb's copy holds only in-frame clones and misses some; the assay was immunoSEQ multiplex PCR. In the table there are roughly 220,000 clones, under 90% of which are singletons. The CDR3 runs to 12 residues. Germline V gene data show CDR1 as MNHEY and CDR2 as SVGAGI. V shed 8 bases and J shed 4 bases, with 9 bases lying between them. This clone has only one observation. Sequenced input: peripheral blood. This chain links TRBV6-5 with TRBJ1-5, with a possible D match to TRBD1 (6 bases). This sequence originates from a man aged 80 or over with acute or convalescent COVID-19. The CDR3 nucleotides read TGTGCCAGCCGGGACACAAATCAGCCCCAGCATTTT. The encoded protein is CASRDTNQPQHF.